This T cell receptor (beta chain) comes out of a study of tumor-infiltrating lymphocytes in primary liver carcinoma. Across the study: Roughly 3.5 to 7.13 million productive TCRbeta reads were obtained per sample, with similar numbers across tissue types.

Turning to this clonotype: One junction end disagrees with the germline gene, perhaps due to a read error.

It was from about 19-30 mg of unsorted bulk tissue that RNA and DNA were co-extracted. From roughly 0.5 ug total RNA, TCR beta cDNA was generated with a primer in the constant region. For TCR beta, libraries were produced by three nested multiplex PCR rounds using slightly modified ARM-PCR. TCRdb ran MiXCR on the multiplex PCR reads and lists one entry per CDR3 protein. The sample includes about 110,000 distinct CDR3 sequences, roughly 85% of them seen just once. The specimen sequenced was liver tumor tissue from sampling region 3. Subset here: tumor region T3, left-lateral pole. This clonotype originated in a man aged 35 to 55 with primary liver carcinoma and hepatitis B virus infection.

Here the CDR3 DNA reads TGCGCCAGCAGCCTCGGGACAGGAGCCCTGAACACTGAAGTTTTCTTT. Translated, it gives CASSLGTGALNTEVFF. The rearrangement uses TRBV4-1 and TRBJ1-1; 8 nucleotides match TRBD1. CDR1 and CDR2 (germline): MGHRA, YSYEKL. The CDR3 totals 16 residues.